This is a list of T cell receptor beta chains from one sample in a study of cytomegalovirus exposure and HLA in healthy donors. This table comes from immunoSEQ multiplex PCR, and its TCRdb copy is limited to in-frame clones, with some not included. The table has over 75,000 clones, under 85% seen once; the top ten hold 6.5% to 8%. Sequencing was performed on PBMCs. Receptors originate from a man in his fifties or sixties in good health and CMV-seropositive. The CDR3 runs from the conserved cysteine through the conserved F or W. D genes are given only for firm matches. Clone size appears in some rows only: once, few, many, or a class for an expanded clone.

TGTGCCAGCAGCTCCAACCGGGGAGGTGAGCAGTTCTTC CASSSNRGGEQFF NA TRBJ2-1 NA TRBV7-7 13
TGTGCCAGTAGTTCAAAACTAGCGGGGGGGCCGGCCGGGGAGCTGTTTTTT CASSSKLAGGPAGELFF NA TRBJ2-2 TRBD2 TRBV19 17
TGTGCCAGCAGCTTAGGCGGGGACAGCTTCTACGAGCAGTACTTC CASSLGGDSFYEQYF few TRBJ2-7 NA TRBV7-2 15
TGTGCCAGCAGTACACTGGGACTAGCGGGGGGCGTGGAGACCCAGTACTTC CASSTLGLAGGVETQYF NA TRBJ2-5 TRBD2 TRBV27 17
TGTGCCAGCAGTTCACCGAGCTCTGGAAACACCATATATTTT CASSSPSSGNTIYF NA TRBJ1-3 NA TRBV2 14
TGCGCCAGCAGCCCTAACTCCTACGAGCAGTACTTC CASSPNSYEQYF NA TRBJ2-7 NA TRBV5-1 12
TGTGCCAGCAGTTCCGGGACTAGCCCCAATGAGCAGTTCTTC CASSSGTSPNEQFF NA TRBJ2-1 TRBD2 TRBV6-5 14
TGTGCCAGCAGCTTAGCGCCTCCCGGGACAGGGGCTGAAGCTTTCTTT CASSLAPPGTGAEAFF NA TRBJ1-1 TRBD1 TRBV7-2 16
TGCGCCAGCAGCATCCTAACTAGCGGGGGTCTGGCAGATACGCAGTATTTT CASSILTSGGLADTQYF once TRBJ2-3 TRBD2 TRBV5-1 17
TGTGCCAGCAGCTTGCGGACACGAGATCAGCCCCAGCATTTT CASSLRTRDQPQHF NA TRBJ1-5 NA TRBV7-2 14
TGTGCCAGCAGCTTAGAGAGAAACACTGAAGCTTTCTTT CASSLERNTEAFF once TRBJ1-1 NA TRBV7-2 13
TGTGCCAGTAGTATAGGGTCAGGGGGACCCGCTAACTATGGCTACACCTTC CASSIGSGGPANYGYTF NA TRBJ1-2 TRBD1 TRBV19 17
TGTGCCAGTAGTCCCCTGATAATGGTAGGCGTTTCGGGACTCTACAATGAGCAGTTCTTC CASSPLIMVGVSGLYNEQFF NA TRBJ2-1 NA TRBV19 20
TGTGCCAGCAGCCAGGAGACCTGGAATTCACCCCTCCACTTT CASSQETWNSPLHF NA TRBJ1-6 NA TRBV14 14
TGTGCCAGCAGTTTTATGGGGAGCTCTGGAAACACCATATATTTT CASSFMGSSGNTIYF NA TRBJ1-3 NA TRBV7-9 15
TGCGCCAGCAGCTCGGGACAGGCCCCGTGGTTCTTC CASSSGQAPWFF NA TRBJ2-1 TRBD1 TRBV5-1 12
TGTGCCATCGGCAGGGGCGCCTACGAGCAGTACTTC CAIGRGAYEQYF NA TRBJ2-7 NA TRBV10-3 12
TGTGCCAGTAGTATAAGTGTAGGGGACAGGGATGAGCAGTTCTTC CASSISVGDRDEQFF once TRBJ2-1 TRBD1 TRBV19 15
TGCAGCGTTCTGACAGGGGGGAATGGCTACACCTTC CSVLTGGNGYTF few TRBJ1-2 TRBD1 TRBV29-1 12
TGTGCCAGCAGTTTGGCGGGGGGGCCAGCAGATACGCAGTATTTT CASSLAGGPADTQYF NA TRBJ2-3 TRBD2 TRBV27 15
TGTGCCAGCAGCGTAGACAGCGGGGGGTCATATGAGCAGTTCTTC CASSVDSGGSYEQFF NA TRBJ2-1 TRBD2 TRBV9 15
TGTGCCAGCAGCGCCTCAGTCTTGGAGACCCAGTACTTC CASSASVLETQYF once TRBJ2-5 NA TRBV7-3 13
TGCGCCAGCAGCTTGGGGCACGGGTCTAAAGGTGATGAAAAACTGTTTTTT CASSLGHGSKGDEKLFF NA TRBJ1-4 NA TRBV5-1 17
TGTGCCACCAGCAGAGGGGACAGCTACTCTGGAAACACCATATATTTT CATSRGDSYSGNTIYF NA TRBJ1-3 TRBD1 TRBV15 16
TGTGCCAGCATTGAGGGTCCAATAGCTTTCTTT CASIEGPIAFF NA TRBJ1-1 NA TRBV6-5 11
TGTGCCAGCTCACCACCGTACGGAGGGGAGACCCAGTACTTC CASSPPYGGETQYF NA TRBJ2-5 NA TRBV18 14
TGTGCCAGCAGCCAAGATGAGAGCGGGGGGGCCAATGAGCAGTTCTTC CASSQDESGGANEQFF NA TRBJ2-1 TRBD2 TRBV4-2 16
TGTGCCAGCAGCAAAAGTGGGGACAGCGGCCAAGAGACCCAGTACTTC CASSKSGDSGQETQYF NA TRBJ2-5 TRBD1 TRBV11-2 16
TGCGCCAGCAGCCCATTCACTCACCTGAACACCGGGGAGCTGTTTTTT CASSPFTHLNTGELFF NA TRBJ2-2 NA TRBV5-1 16
TGTGCCAGCAGCTTTAGCGGGGGGGCCGCAGATACGCAGTATTTT CASSFSGGAADTQYF NA TRBJ2-3 TRBD2 TRBV7-3 15
TGTGCCAGCTCACCTCAGGGGGGAGAGAACACCGGGGAGCTGTTTTTT CASSPQGGENTGELFF NA TRBJ2-2 NA TRBV18 16
TGTGCCAGCAGCGTAGCCGGGACAGGGGCCTACTACGAGCAGTACTTC CASSVAGTGAYYEQYF NA TRBJ2-7 TRBD1 TRBV9 16
TGTGCCAGCAGTCCCATTTCGGCGGCGGACAGGGTAAAGGATGGCTACACCTTC CASSPISAADRVKDGYTF NA TRBJ1-2 TRBD1 TRBV28 18
TGCGCCAGCAGCCCTCAGGGCAGGGGGCTCGACACTGAAGCTTTCTTT CASSPQGRGLDTEAFF NA TRBJ1-1 TRBD1 TRBV4-3 16
TGCGCCAGCAGCCAAGATGGGGGGGCCCTGTCGGAGACCCAGTACTTC CASSQDGGALSETQYF NA TRBJ2-5 NA TRBV4-3 16
TGTGCCAGCAGTTTATCGAGGGGGACTGAAGCTTTCTTT CASSLSRGTEAFF NA TRBJ1-1 NA TRBV27 13
TGTGCCAGCTCACCAGTAAGCGGGACAGGAAATTCACCCCTCCACTTT CASSPVSGTGNSPLHF NA TRBJ1-6 TRBD1 TRBV18 16
TGTGCCAGTAGTATTCACCCGACAGAGGCCAACTATGGCTACACCTTC CASSIHPTEANYGYTF NA TRBJ1-2 NA TRBV19 16
TGTGCCAGCAGCTTAGCTTCCGGACATTCCTATGAAAAACTGTTTTTT CASSLASGHSYEKLFF NA TRBJ1-4 NA TRBV7-9 16
TGTGCCAGCACCCCCGGGACAGGGGGTTTCAATGAGCAGTTCTTC CASTPGTGGFNEQFF NA TRBJ2-1 TRBD1 TRBV6-6 15
TGTGCCATCAGGGGACAGTCAAGGGACACAGATACGCAGTATTTT CAIRGQSRDTDTQYF once TRBJ2-3 TRBD1 TRBV10-3 15
TGTGCCAGCAGCCGACAGGGAGGAAAAGGCAATCAGCCCCAGAATTTT CASSRQGGKGNQPQNF NA TRBJ1-5 TRBD1 TRBV7-8 16
TGTGCCAGCAGCTTAGAGCTACGCGGCTACACCTTC CASSLELRGYTF NA TRBJ1-2 NA TRBV7-2 12
TGTGCCAGCAGTCCTCCGACAGGGACCCTTGGGGACACTGAAGCTTTCTTT CASSPPTGTLGDTEAFF few TRBJ1-1 TRBD1 TRBV7-9 17
TGTGCCAGCAGTTACCCCTCACAGGGTTGGGGGCCGACCTACGAGCAGTACTTC CASSYPSQGWGPTYEQYF NA TRBJ2-7 NA TRBV6-8 18
TGCGCCAGCAGCCAAGATAACAGTCAAGAGACCCAGTACTTC CASSQDNSQETQYF NA TRBJ2-5 NA TRBV4-3 14
TGTGCCAGCAGCTTGGCCCTCAGGGGAGACACCGGGGAGCTGTTTTTT CASSLALRGDTGELFF NA TRBJ2-2 NA TRBV5-6 16